The entry below describes one TCR beta chain. This entry belongs to a study of immune characterization of retroperitoneal liposarcoma. TCRdb itself ran the PCR reads through MiXCR, one entry per CDR3 protein. In the table there are roughly 10,000 distinct CDR3 sequences, roughly a quarter of which are singletons. The germline V gene has CDR1 MGHRA and CDR2 YSYEKL. J was trimmed by 0 bases and V by 5 bases; bases with no gene match: 10. The CDR3 is 17 residues long. This chain links TRBV4-1 with TRBJ1-2; 9 bases line up with TRBD1. The sequence was obtained from a male donor with retroperitoneal liposarcoma. The material sequenced was tumor tissue. As DNA, the CDR3 is TGCGCCAGCAGCTTTAGGACAGGGGTGACTACTAACTATGGCTACACCTTC. Translated: CASSFRTGVTTNYGYTF.